Below are 28 T cell receptor beta chains sequenced from a single sample in a study of blood T cell repertoires in COVID-19. The assay was immunoSEQ multiplex PCR, and TCRdb's table has in-frame clones only and misses some. Among approximately 120,000 clones listed, 75% to 90% were seen once. The specimen sequenced was peripheral blood. These receptors were taken from a human donor with acute or convalescent COVID-19. The donor label of this sample is uncertain.

The chain joins TRBV28 to TRBJ2-3; weak D call: TRBD1 (6 bases). The ends were cut back, 5 bases at V and 0 bases at J, with 15 bases in the middle. The CDR3 contains 16 residues. Per the germline V gene, CDR1 is MDHEN and CDR2 is SYDVKM. CDR3 bases: TGTGCCAGCAGTCCCCGGGTTAGGGGGAGCACAGATACGCAGTATTTT. It translates to CASSPRVRGSTDTQYF.

The genes are TRBV5-4 and TRBJ2-3; tentatively, D is TRBD2 (6 bases). CDR1 and CDR2 from the germline V gene are SGHNT and YYREEE (reference sequence). The ends were cut back, 0 bases at V and 0 bases at J, with 8 bases in the middle. CDR3 size: 15 residues. The CDR3, as DNA: TGTGCCAGCAGCTTGGATAGCGGAAGCACAGATACGCAGTATTTT. It codes for CASSLDSGSTDTQYF.

The genes are TRBV19 and TRBJ2-2; 7 bases are a match to TRBD1. This CDR3 is built from 14 residues. V lost 6 bases, J lost 0 bases, and 1 base stayed unmatched. Germline lookup yields CDR1 LNHDA and CDR2 SQIVND (reference sequence). The CDR3 bases are TGTGCCAGTAGAGGGACAGCGAACACCGGGGAGCTGTTTTTT. This sequence encodes CASRGTANTGELFF.

The chain employs TRBV6-6 and TRBJ1-4; 7 bases are a match to TRBD1. V lost 8 bases, J lost 10 bases, and 10 bases stayed unmatched. Germline CDR1 and CDR2: MNHNY and SVGAGI (reference sequence). This CDR3 region has 13 residues. The CDR3 region has the DNA TGTGCCAGCGGGGACAGTCGAGTCGGAAAACTGTTTTTT. This codes for CASGDSRVGKLFF.

The chain joins TRBV4-1 to TRBJ1-6; D is perhaps TRBD1 (6 bases). Per the germline V gene, CDR1 is MGHRA and CDR2 is YSYEKL. The CDR3 sequence is 15 residues long. The V end was cut by 3 bases, the J end by 7 bases, with 13 bases between. Written as DNA, the CDR3 is TGCGCCAGCAGCCACACAGGGTCCAAGAATTCACCCCTCCACTTT. Encoded protein: CASSHTGSKNSPLHF.

J is TRBJ2-1 and V is TRBV4-1; 11 bases line up with TRBD1. After removal of 4 bases from V and 7 bases from J, the junction contained 6 bases not matched to a gene. The CDR3 consists of 15 residues. The V gene's germline CDR1 is MGHRA and CDR2 YSYEKL. The CDR3 nucleotides are TGCGCCAGCAGCCCCCTCGGGACAGGGGGGAATGAGCAGTTCTTC. Protein sequence: CASSPLGTGGNEQFF.

V usage is TRBV7-2 and J usage is TRBJ1-2; D perhaps matches TRBD1 (5 bases). This CDR3 is 15 amino acids long. The ends were cut back, 3 bases at V and 0 bases at J, with 11 bases in the middle. Germline CDR1 reads SGHTA; CDR2 reads FQGNSA. CDR3 nucleotides: TGTGCCAGCAGCTTGGTGGGGGGGACTAACTATGGCTACACCTTC. Protein product: CASSLVGGTNYGYTF.

The chain carries TRBV11-2 and TRBJ2-7; the D is unclear. Per germline, CDR1 SGHAT and CDR2 FQNNGV. The germline V and J ends were trimmed by 0 bases and 2 bases, with 11 bases remaining between them. This CDR3 has 15 residues. CDR3 protein: CASSLEGSLAYEQYF. The CDR3 bases are TGTGCCAGCAGCTTAGAAGGTAGCTTGGCCTACGAGCAGTACTTC.

The chain couples TRBV27 to TRBJ2-1, with 7 nucleotides matching TRBD2. The CDR3 runs to 14 residues. The trim removed 5 bases at V and 2 bases at J, leaving 3 bases unmatched. Germline lookup yields CDR1 MNHEY and CDR2 SMNVEV (reference sequence). CDR3 loop: CASSHGTTYNEQFF. The CDR3 nucleotides are TGTGCCAGCAGTCACGGGACTACCTACAATGAGCAGTTCTTC.

The V call is TRBV30, the J call TRBJ1-6; the D gene is possibly TRBD1 (6 bases). Trimming removed 3 bases at V and 14 bases at J, with 11 bases between. The germline V gene encodes CDR1 GTSNPN and CDR2 SVGIG (reference sequence). This CDR3 is 11 amino acids long. The CDR3: CAWRTGLTLHF. In nucleotides, the CDR3 is TGTGCCTGGAGAACAGGGTTAACCCTCCACTTT.

The V gene is TRBV15, the J gene TRBJ1-5; D is unresolved. The ends were cut back, 0 bases at V and 0 bases at J, with 6 bases in the middle. Germline V gives CDR1 LNHNV, CDR2 YYDKDF (reference sequence). This CDR3 has 15 residues. CDR3 region: CATSRDRDSNQPQHF. CDR3 nucleotide sequence: TGTGCCACCAGCAGAGATCGAGATAGCAATCAGCCCCAGCATTTT.

The count of this clone is one. The chain uses TRBV28 and TRBJ2-7; 7 bases are a match to TRBD1. There are 13 residues in the CDR3. The germline V gene has CDR1 MDHEN and CDR2 SYDVKM. The V and J ends lost 5 bases and 4 bases, in that order; junction bases with no gene match: 5. CDR3 bases: TGTGCCAGCAGTGCAACAGGGGATTACGAGCAGTACTTC. It is translated as CASSATGDYEQYF.

The rearrangement uses TRBV7-2 and TRBJ2-2; no clear D. V was trimmed by 4 bases and J by 5 bases, leaving 11 bases between them. The CDR3 has 14 amino acids. Germline CDR1 SGHTA, CDR2 FQGNSA. In DNA, the CDR3 is TGTGCCAGCAGCTCTAGTGGTGGTACCGGGGAGCTGTTTTTT. It is translated as CASSSSGGTGELFF.

The rearrangement joins TRBV5-6 to TRBJ2-1; D call uncertain. Trimming cost V 2 bases and J 5 bases, with 14 bases left between them. Looked up from germline, CDR1 is SGHDT and CDR2 is YYEEEE. The CDR3 totals 15 residues. CDR3 nucleotide sequence: TGTGCCAGCAGCTTCCTATCTGTTTCCCACAATGAGCAGTTCTTC. Protein product: CASSFLSVSHNEQFF.

The chain couples TRBV6-5 to TRBJ1-4, with D possibly TRBD1 on 6 matching bases. The V gene lost 7 bases and the J gene lost 7 bases, with 13 bases spanning the gap. CDR1 and CDR2 from the germline V gene are MNHEY and SVGAGI. CDR3 size: 13 residues. Here the CDR3 reads CASKGQLGEKLFF. The CDR3 DNA is TGTGCCAGCAAAGGACAGTTGGGTGAAAAACTGTTTTTT.

The chain is built from TRBV11-2 and TRBJ2-7; 11 bases align to TRBD2. Germline values: CDR1 SGHAT, CDR2 FQNNGV. The CDR3 totals 15 residues. With V trimmed by 1 base and J by 7 bases, 6 bases remained unmatched. The CDR3, as DNA: TGTGCCAGCAGCTTAGGAGGTAGCGGGAGGGGTGAGCAGTACTTC. Its protein is CASSLGGSGRGEQYF.

In DNA, the CDR3 is TGTGCCAGCAGCCCTCCATCCGGGACAGGGCAAGAGACCCAGTACTTC. Translating it yields CASSPPSGTGQETQYF. The gene calls are TRBV7-7 and TRBJ2-5; 9 bases match TRBD1. V was pared by 5 bases and J by 2 bases, with 9 bases of the junction left unmatched. The CDR3 runs to 16 residues. From germline, CDR1 is SSHAT and CDR2 FNYEAQ (reference sequence).

The chain joins TRBV2 to TRBJ1-4; 8 bases are a match to TRBD1. J gave up 8 bases and V 6 bases, and 11 bases lay outside the gene matches. Germline V gives CDR1 SNHLY, CDR2 FYNNEI. The CDR3 runs 15 residues. The CDR3 is CASRDHRGINEKLFF. The CDR3 DNA follows: TGTGCCAGCAGGGACCACAGGGGGATTAACGAAAAACTGTTTTTT.

The CDR3 sequence is CASSQAPGLRYSPLHF. The CDR3 region has the DNA TGCGCCAGCAGCCAAGCCCCGGGATTACGTTATTCACCCCTCCACTTT. The rearrangement links TRBV4-3 to TRBJ1-6; no definite D call. Deletions cut 1 base from V and 8 bases from J, with 15 bases between. This CDR3 comprises 16 residues. Germline V gene sequence: CDR1 LGHNA, CDR2 YSLEER.

The chain has TRBV18 and TRBJ2-6, with D perhaps TRBD1 (5 bases). The length of the CDR3 is 15 residues. Between the trimmed V and J ends, which lost 3 bases and 9 bases, there was a span of 15 bases. The V gene's germline CDR1 is KGHSH and CDR2 LQKENI. As DNA, the CDR3 is TGTGCCAGCTCACCGCAGGGCTCAACCCTCAACGTCCTGACTTTC. Protein sequence: CASSPQGSTLNVLTF.

The rearrangement joins TRBV10-3 to TRBJ1-6; 9 bases line up with TRBD1. This CDR3 is 16 amino acids long. The germline CDR1 and CDR2 sequences are ENHRY and SYGVKD. The V and J ends lost 4 bases and 8 bases, in that order; junction bases with no gene match: 9. The CDR3 protein is CAISAGPGQGDSPLHF. The CDR3 bases are TGTGCCATCAGTGCGGGACCGGGACAGGGTGATTCACCCCTCCACTTT.

CDR3 sequence (DNA): TGTGCCAGCCTGGCGGGAGGAGGGACAGATACGCAGTATTTT. Its translation: CASLAGGGTDTQYF. V gene TRBV2 combines with J gene TRBJ2-3; TRBD2 aligns across 8 bases. Per the germline V gene, CDR1 is SNHLY and CDR2 is FYNNEI. This CDR3 region has 14 residues. Trimming removed 8 bases from V and 3 bases from J; junction bases left unmatched: 7.

The sample holds one count of this clone. CDR3 protein: CASTSGGRDTQYF. CDR3 bases: TGTGCCAGCACTAGCGGGGGGAGAGATACGCAGTATTTT. This rearrangement joins TRBV3-1 (or the pseudogene TRBV3-2) to TRBJ2-3, with 11 nucleotides matching TRBD2. The CDR3 runs to 13 residues. Germline CDR1 is LGHDT and CDR2 is YNNKEL (reference sequence). J lost 5 bases, V lost 7 bases, and 2 bases had no gene match.

The chain joins TRBV13 to TRBJ1-2, with unresolved D. The germline V gene encodes CDR1 PRHDT and CDR2 FYEKMQ (reference sequence). The CDR3 length is 16 residues. Trimming took off 1 base at V and 8 bases at J, with 20 bases between the two ends. The CDR3 DNA reads TGTGCCAGCAGCTTAGCCGAAAGAAGAGGGTACCGCGGCTACACCTTC. Encoded protein: CASSLAERRGYRGYTF.

V and J are TRBV19 and TRBJ1-1, with TRBD1 matching over 8 bases. Germline V gene sequence: CDR1 LNHDA, CDR2 SQIVND (reference sequence). This CDR3 comprises 15 residues. With V trimmed by 3 bases and J by 3 bases, 6 bases remained unmatched. CDR3 bases: TGTGCCAGTAGTATCGACAGGGGCGGGTACACTGAAGCTTTCTTT. This encodes CASSIDRGGYTEAFF.

The J gene is TRBJ2-5, the V gene TRBV5-1; 7 positions agree with TRBD1. Germline V gene data show CDR1 as SGHRS and CDR2 as YFSETQ. The trim removed 4 bases at V and 5 bases at J, leaving 8 bases unmatched. The CDR3 totals 14 residues. The CDR3: CASSSSGTEETQYF. In nucleotides, the CDR3 is TGCGCCAGCAGCAGTTCGGGGACAGAGGAGACCCAGTACTTC.

The chain employs TRBV15 and TRBJ1-6; D perhaps matches TRBD1 (6 bases). CDR1 and CDR2 (germline): LNHNV, YYDKDF (reference sequence). There are 14 residues in the CDR3. The V end lost 4 bases, the J end lost 9 bases, and 13 bases lay between the germline ends. CDR3 coding DNA: TGTGCCACCAGCACCCCTAGGGGGGGTTCACCCCTCCACTTT. This gives the protein CATSTPRGGSPLHF.

The chain is built from TRBV7-9 and TRBJ2-7, with TRBD1 matching over 8 bases. There are 15 residues in the CDR3. Unmatched junction bases numbered 14, after V lost 8 bases and J lost 5 bases. Germline values: CDR1 SEHNR, CDR2 FQNEAQ (reference sequence). The CDR3 nucleotides are TGTGCCAGCTCACCCCTTGTGGCAGGGGGCGACGAGCAGTACTTC. Amino acids: CASSPLVAGGDEQYF.